These T cell receptor beta chains were read from a single sample in a study of CD8 T cells in ankylosing spondylitis. TCRdb passed the 5' RACE reads through MiXCR, listing each CDR3 protein once. The profile covers about 320,000 distinct CDR3 sequences, with around a tenth appearing a single time and 8% to 9.5% taken by the ten largest. The source material was blood, either unsorted or a sorted T cell fraction (not recorded which). These receptors were taken from a female donor with ankylosing spondylitis or in good health (not recorded which). Both conserved end residues are part of each CDR3. D genes are given only for firm matches. Size values are once, few and many counts, or a class for expanded clones, and some rows have none.

V	J	D	size	CDR3	DNA
TRBV25-1	TRBJ2-7	-	many	CASSDSTGTSRYEQYF	TGTGCCAGCAGTGACTCGACCGGGACTTCGCGCTACGAGCAGTACTTC
TRBV20-1	TRBJ1-2	-	few	CSAQELVLHGYTF	TGCAGTGCCCAAGAGTTGGTATTACATGGCTACACCTTC
TRBV20-1	TRBJ1-5	-	many	CSARQGSPNQPQHF	TGCAGTGCTAGACAGGGGAGCCCCAATCAGCCCCAGCATTTT
TRBV20-1	TRBJ1-5	-	many	CSATPNQPQHF	TGCAGTGCTACACCTAATCAGCCCCAGCATTTT
TRBV9	TRBJ1-1	-	many	CASSVGVEHTEAFF	TGTGCCAGCAGCGTCGGGGTAGAACACACTGAAGCTTTCTTT
TRBV5-1	TRBJ2-5	TRBD1	few	CASSLGQGWETQYF	TGCGCCAGCAGCTTAGGACAGGGCTGGGAGACCCAGTACTTC
TRBV5-1	TRBJ1-3	-	-	CASSPKGSGNTIYF	TGCGCCAGCAGCCCCAAGGGGTCTGGAAACACCATATATTTT
TRBV28	TRBJ2-7	-	-	CASSEDRTEQYF	TGTGCCAGCAGTGAGGACCGTACGGAGCAGTACTTC
TRBV3-1	TRBJ2-2	-	many	CASSHTPTGELFF	TGTGCCAGCAGCCATACCCCGACCGGGGAGCTGTTTTTT
TRBV7-2	TRBJ2-1	-	many	CASSSLLAPSSYNEQFF	TGTGCCAGCAGCTCCCTACTAGCCCCAAGCTCCTACAATGAGCAGTTCTTC
TRBV3-1	TRBJ2-6	-	many	CASSPWGRRSSGANVLTF	TGTGCCAGCAGCCCCTGGGGCAGGAGGAGCTCTGGGGCCAACGTCCTGACTTTC
TRBV15	TRBJ2-1	TRBD2	-	CATSSRLAGDHEQFF	TGTGCCACCAGCTCTCGACTAGCGGGAGACCATGAGCAGTTCTTC
TRBV6-2/TRBV6-3	TRBJ2-1	TRBD2	many	CASSSPLPQRDYNEQFF	TGTGCCAGCAGTTCCCCCCTCCCCCAGCGGGACTACAATGAGCAGTTCTTC
TRBV20-1	TRBJ2-3	TRBD2	many	CSARDPKRDPATYTDTQYF	TGCAGTGCTAGAGATCCGAAGCGGGACCCGGCGACTTACACAGATACGCAGTATTTT
TRBV6-1	TRBJ2-7	TRBD1	many	CASTGTGFNEQYF	TGTGCCAGCACCGGGACAGGGTTCAACGAGCAGTACTTC
TRBV5-1	TRBJ1-2	TRBD1	-	CASSTDRVHGYTF	TGCGCCAGCAGCACCGACAGGGTACACGGCTACACCTTC
TRBV15	TRBJ2-1	-	few	CATSTRISESYEQFF	TGTGCCACCAGCACGAGAATATCGGAATCCTATGAGCAGTTCTTC
TRBV7-3	TRBJ2-6	-	few	CASSLNRAPGANVLTF	TGTGCCAGCAGCTTAAACAGGGCCCCTGGGGCCAACGTCCTGACTTTC
TRBV30	TRBJ2-5	TRBD2	few	CAWKRRRGEETQYF	TGTGCCTGGAAGAGAAGGCGGGGGGAAGAGACCCAGTACTTC
TRBV20-1	TRBJ2-5	-	-	CCARGPGPELTQETQYF	TGCTGTGCTAGAGGCCCGGGACCAGAGTTAACCCAAGAGACCCAGTACTTC
TRBV5-1	TRBJ2-1	TRBD2	many	CASSYSSGRASIRGNEQFF	TGCGCCAGCAGCTATTCTAGCGGGAGGGCCTCAATTAGGGGGAATGAGCAGTTCTTC
TRBV7-9	TRBJ2-1	TRBD2	many	CASSPSGRSQYNEQFF	TGTGCCAGCAGCCCTAGCGGGAGATCACAATACAATGAGCAGTTCTTC
TRBV7-2	TRBJ2-2	-	many	CASSLNLVNTGELFF	TGTGCCAGCAGCTTAAACCTCGTAAACACCGGGGAGCTGTTTTTT
TRBV7-2	TRBJ2-3	-	many	CASSPRRTQSADTQYF	TGTGCCAGCAGCCCCCGTAGGACCCAAAGTGCAGATACGCAGTATTTT
TRBV9	TRBJ2-1	TRBD2	many	CASSVGVTSASYNEQFF	TGTGCCAGCAGCGTAGGGGTCACTAGCGCCTCCTACAATGAGCAGTTCTTC
TRBV20-1	TRBJ1-1	TRBD1	many	CSARDIQTGGEAFF	TGCAGTGCTAGGGACATTCAGACAGGGGGAGAAGCTTTCTTT
TRBV20-1	TRBJ1-1	-	many	CSARDQAGGMNTEAFF	TGCAGTGCTAGAGATCAGGCGGGGGGCATGAACACTGAAGCTTTCTTT
TRBV20-1	TRBJ2-7	-	few	CSARVSSETETYEQYF	TGCAGTGCTAGAGTATCCTCCGAGACTGAGACCTACGAGCAGTACTTC
TRBV3-1	TRBJ2-1	-	few	CASSQLGRWGSYNEQFF	TGTGCCAGCAGCCAATTAGGGCGTTGGGGGTCCTACAATGAGCAGTTCTTC
TRBV6-1	TRBJ2-1	-	many	CASSTSGSSYNEQFF	TGTGCCAGCAGCACAAGCGGTAGCTCCTACAATGAGCAGTTCTTC
TRBV20-1	TRBJ1-2	-	few	CSARWGATNYGYTF	TGCAGTGCTAGATGGGGGGCCACTAACTATGGCTACACCTTC
TRBV20-1	TRBJ2-7	TRBD2	many	CSARAFREDFNEQYF	TGCAGTGCTAGAGCTTTCCGGGAGGATTTCAACGAGCAGTACTTC
TRBV5-1	TRBJ2-2	-	many	CASSVYGTPNTGELFF	TGCGCCAGCAGCGTTTATGGGACACCGAACACCGGGGAGCTGTTTTTT
TRBV20-1	TRBJ1-2	-	many	CSARDAGGYTF	TGCAGTGCTAGAGATGCGGGCGGCTACACCTTC
TRBV29-1	TRBJ2-7	-	many	CSVSGAGEQYF	TGCAGCGTGAGCGGAGCTGGGGAGCAGTACTTC
TRBV20-1	TRBJ2-5	-	-	CSAQTGYETQYF	TGCAGTGCCCAAACAGGGTACGAGACCCAGTACTTC
TRBV29-1	TRBJ2-1	TRBD2	many	CSGQTSGSANEQFF	TGCAGCGGTCAGACTAGCGGGAGTGCGAATGAGCAGTTCTTC
TRBV20-1	TRBJ2-1	-	many	CSARDSPKNEQFF	TGCAGTGCCCGGGACTCCCCTAAAAATGAGCAGTTCTTC
TRBV20-1	TRBJ2-2	-	many	CSARDQTNTGELFF	TGCAGTGCTAGAGATCAGACGAACACCGGGGAGCTGTTTTTT
TRBV12-3/TRBV12-4	TRBJ1-2	-	few	CASSFGGTNYGYTF	TGTGCCAGCAGTTTTGGGGGGACTAACTATGGCTACACCTTC
TRBV20-1	TRBJ2-7	-	many	CSAPSSATHEQYF	TGCAGTGCCCCCTCTAGCGCCACCCACGAGCAGTACTTC
TRBV4-2	TRBJ2-7	-	many	CASSQVGLSYEQYF	TGTGCCAGCAGCCAAGTGGGACTCTCCTACGAGCAGTACTTC
TRBV20-1	TRBJ2-7	-	many	CSASRVSAAAFGQYF	TGCAGTGCTAGTCGCGTTAGCGCGGCCGCTTTCGGGCAGTACTTC
TRBV20-1	TRBJ1-6	-	few	CSARVEFYNSPLHF	TGCAGTGCTAGAGTAGAGTTCTATAATTCACCCCTCCACTTT
TRBV9	TRBJ1-1	-	many	CASSVSGGASSEAFF	TGTGCCAGCAGCGTGAGTGGGGGAGCAAGCTCTGAAGCTTTCTTT
TRBV11-2	TRBJ2-1	TRBD2	-	CASSFITGLGTSGIPYNEQFF	TGTGCCAGCAGCTTTATTACAGGGCTCGGGACTAGCGGAATCCCCTACAATGAGCAGTTCTTC
TRBV5-1	TRBJ2-6	-	many	CASSLEAPTSGANVLTF	TGCGCCAGCAGCTTGGAGGCGCCGACCTCTGGGGCCAACGTCCTGACTTTC
TRBV3-1	TRBJ1-6	-	-	CATCPFGTVDSPLHF	TGTGCCACCTGCCCATTCGGGACCGTCGATTCACCCCTCCACTTT
TRBV4-2	TRBJ2-5	-	many	CASSQSLTGEETQYF	TGTGCCAGCAGCCAGTCCCTTACGGGTGAAGAGACCCAGTACTTC
TRBV5-6	TRBJ1-1	-	many	CASSFRGRSTEAFF	TGTGCCAGCAGCTTCAGGGGTCGGAGCACTGAAGCTTTCTTT
TRBV20-1	TRBJ2-3	-	-	CSARDPRRTDTQYF	TGCAGTGCCCGGGACCCCCGGAGAACAGATACGCAGTATTTT
TRBV5-5	TRBJ2-1	TRBD2	few	CASSLGASGDYNEQFF	TGTGCCAGCAGCTTGGGCGCTAGCGGAGACTACAATGAGCAGTTCTTC
TRBV11-2	TRBJ2-5	-	few	CASSLGLRGVAETQYF	TGTGCCAGCAGCTTAGGCCTCAGGGGAGTGGCAGAGACCCAGTACTTC
TRBV6-1	TRBJ2-5	-	many	CASSRSESGGTQYF	TGTGCCAGCAGCCGAAGCGAATCCGGGGGAACCCAGTACTTC
TRBV7-2	TRBJ2-1	-	many	CASSLGGGVQFF	TGTGCCAGCAGCCTAGGTGGGGGTGTCCAGTTCTTC